The rows below give T cell receptor beta chains drawn from one sample of a study of blood T cell repertoires in COVID-19. Generated by immunoSEQ multiplex PCR, the TCRdb table keeps only in-frame clones and is missing some. The data contain more than 95,000 clones, approximately 80% of them singletons. Sequencing was done on a sample of peripheral blood. These receptors originate from a woman of 80 years or more with acute or convalescent COVID-19. CDR3s leave out the opening cysteine and the closing phenylalanine or tryptophan. The order of the fields is clone size, V gene, J gene, CDR3 protein. Not every row has a clone size; where given, it reads once, few, many or a size class.

>NA|TRBV12-3/TRBV12-4|TRBJ2-5
ASSRDRQETQY
>NA|TRBV28|TRBJ2-7
ASSYSGRSSWRQY
>NA|TRBV6-5|TRBJ1-2
ASSYGGQPYGYT
>NA|TRBV6-1|TRBJ1-5
ASSEQTGTDQPQH
>NA|TRBV28|TRBJ1-6
ASSYQTGSNGSPLH
>NA|TRBV6-5|TRBJ1-6
ASSRDRNSPLH
>NA|TRBV2|TRBJ2-2
ASKRGQGTTGELF
>once|TRBV5-1|TRBJ2-1
ASSAQGVSYNEQF
>NA|TRBV19|TRBJ2-1
ASRAKESRSYNEQF
>NA|TRBV24-1|TRBJ1-1
ATSDTRDTEAF
>NA|TRBV19|TRBJ2-1
ASSLLGGSAYNEQF
>NA|TRBV6-5|TRBJ2-1
ASGLAGVNEQF
>NA|TRBV4-1|TRBJ2-7
ASSQAQLAGHRSQY
>NA|TRBV18|TRBJ2-5
ASSPTGGIQETQY
>NA|TRBV3-1/TRBV3-2|TRBJ2-5
ASSQGLAGVRETQY
>NA|TRBV5-1|TRBJ2-3
ASSPLADGTDTQY
>NA|TRBV5-1|TRBJ2-5
ASSLSSGGLETQY
>NA|TRBV12-5|TRBJ1-5
ASGLGTATNYPQH